These 16 T cell receptor beta chains were all obtained from the same sample, sequenced in a study of radiotherapy plus CTLA-4 blockade in lung cancer. The data were produced by immunoSEQ multiplex PCR, yet TCRdb's version contains in-frame clones alone and is incomplete. Altogether about 36,000 clones are present, about two thirds being singletons, with the ten largest covering about 11%. The sample in question was peripheral blood, obtained from a patient treated with radiotherapy plus ipilimumab. The receptor source for this set is a human donor with non-small cell lung cancer who had stable disease on radiotherapy plus ipilimumab.

V is TRBV10-3 and J is TRBJ1-1, with D possibly TRBD1 on 6 matching bases. Germline CDR1 ENHRY, CDR2 SYGVKD. CDR3 size: 14 residues. V was trimmed by 6 bases and J by 8 bases, leaving 19 bases between them. The DNA for the CDR3 is TGTGCCATCAGAGGGGGTCTTGGTGACGCCGAAGCTTTCTTT. This gives the protein CAIRGGLGDAEAFF.

The rearrangement links TRBV19 to TRBJ2-7; no reliable D call. The length of the CDR3 is 13 residues. Trimming cost V 3 bases and J 2 bases, with 8 bases left between them. Germline CDR1 is LNHDA and CDR2 is SQIVND (reference sequence). CDR3 bases: TGTGCCAGTAGTATTGGGCCAGCCTACGAGCAGTACTTC. Protein: CASSIGPAYEQYF.

V gene TRBV5-1 combines with J gene TRBJ2-5; the match to TRBD2 covers 8 bases. CDR3 size: 13 residues. In germline, CDR1 is SGHRS, CDR2 YFSETQ. Trimming took 5 bases from V and 4 from J; bases not matched to a gene: 4. The CDR3 DNA sequence: TGCGCCAGCAGACGGGAGGGGACAGAGACCCAGTACTTC. It yields the protein CASRREGTETQYF.

This clone came up once. The chain employs TRBV5-1 and TRBJ2-2; 7 nucleotides agree with TRBD1. CDR3 length equals 16 residues. CDR1 is SGHRS and CDR2 is YFSETQ in the germline V gene. V shed 3 bases and J 6 bases; nucleotides not matched to a gene: 11. The CDR3 bases are TGCGCCAGCAGCTACTCCGGGACAGTAGGGCCCGGGGAGCTGTTTTTT. The encoded protein is CASSYSGTVGPGELFF.

The rearrangement links TRBV9 to TRBJ1-1; D is possibly TRBD1 (6 bases). CDR1 is SGDLS and CDR2 is YYNGEE in the germline V gene. V lost 2 bases and J lost 5, with 16 bases in between. The CDR3 loop spans 15 amino acids. This chain's CDR3 is CASSVVGGPSTEAFF. As DNA, the CDR3 is TGTGCCAGCAGCGTCGTCGGGGGGCCGAGTACTGAAGCTTTCTTT. Combining the CDR3 with reference TRBV9 and TRBJ1-1 gives the whole variable domain DSGVTQTPKHLITATGQRVTLRCSPRSGDLSVYWYQQSLDQGLQFLIQYYNGEERAKGNILERFSAQQFPDLHSELNLSSLELGDSALYFCASSVVGGPSTEAFFGQGTRLTVV.

The rearrangement joins TRBV2 to TRBJ2-7; a possible D gene is TRBD2 (6 bases). V lost 2 bases, J lost 7 bases, and 12 bases lay in between. Germline CDR1 and CDR2: SNHLY and FYNNEI. The CDR3 totals 13 residues. Written as DNA, the CDR3 is TGTGCCAGCAGTGAAAGGCAGGGAGGAGAGCAGTACTTC. Protein sequence: CASSERQGGEQYF.

This rearrangement joins TRBV9 to TRBJ2-3; 8 bases map to TRBD2. The CDR3 contains 17 residues. With V trimmed by 0 bases and J by 2 bases, 8 bases remained unmatched. The germline CDR1 and CDR2 sequences are SGDLS and YYNGEE. The DNA of the CDR3 is TGTGCCAGCAGCGTAGGGATAGCGGGGCTGGACACAGATACGCAGTATTTT. It yields the protein CASSVGIAGLDTDTQYF.

This rearrangement joins TRBV30 to TRBJ1-6; D gene uncertain. V gave up 5 bases and J gave up 0 bases, with 11 bases separating them. In germline, CDR1 is GTSNPN, CDR2 SVGIG (reference sequence). This CDR3 region has 15 residues. As DNA, the CDR3 is TGTGCCTGGCTAACACGGAGCTCCTATAATTCACCCCTCCACTTT. It specifies CAWLTRSSYNSPLHF.

V is TRBV7-2 and J is TRBJ1-2; 7 bases are a match to TRBD1. V lost 7 bases, J lost 5 bases, and 13 bases stayed unmatched. Germline CDR1 SGHTA, CDR2 FQGNSA. The CDR3 spans 15 residues. CDR3 bases: TGTGCCAGCACCACTAACGCAGGACAGGTATATGGCTACACCTTC. Its translation is CASTTNAGQVYGYTF.

A few counts support this clone. The chain combines TRBV4-1 with TRBJ2-5; 8 bases line up with TRBD2. V shed 1 base, J shed 5 bases, and the junction held 3 bases outside the gene matches. CDR3 size: 14 residues. CDR1 MGHRA and CDR2 YSYEKL come from the germline V gene. For the CDR3, the DNA is TGCGCCAGCAGCCAAGCCGGGGGGGCGGAGACCCAGTACTTC. This translates into CASSQAGGAETQYF.

J is TRBJ1-2 and V is TRBV11-3, with D perhaps matching TRBD1 (5 bases). CDR1 is SGHNT, CDR2 YENEEA, per germline. This CDR3 contains 13 residues. V was clipped by 5 bases and J by 4 bases, with 11 bases between them. DNA of the CDR3: TGTGCCAGCAGCCAGGGATTCAGCTATGGCTACACCTTC. Translation: CASSQGFSYGYTF.

J is TRBJ2-2 and V is TRBV6-1, with no clear D. CDR1 MNHNS and CDR2 SASEGT come from the germline V gene. Trimming pared 2 bases from V and 7 bases from J, leaving 5 bases between. CDR3 length: 12 residues. The DNA of the CDR3 is TGTGCCAGCAGTGAATACATCGGGGAGCTGTTTTTT. Amino acids: CASSEYIGELFF.

J is TRBJ2-3 and V is TRBV5-4; 7 bases map to TRBD2. J lost 4 bases, V lost 4 bases, and 9 bases had no gene match. The CDR3 loop spans 15 amino acids. Germline values: CDR1 SGHNT, CDR2 YYREEE (reference sequence). DNA for the CDR3: TGTGCCAGCAGCCGAGCGGGGATGCGCGCAGATACGCAGTATTTT. It codes for CASSRAGMRADTQYF.

This clone was seen just once. This chain uses TRBV5-8 with TRBJ2-3; perhaps TRBD2 as D (6 bases). Trimming took 7 bases from V and 2 from J, leaving 8 bases between them. There are 12 residues in the CDR3. Germline V gene sequence: CDR1 SGHTS, CDR2 YDEGEE. CDR3 in amino acids: CASEDYTDTQYF. The CDR3 DNA reads as TGTGCCAGCGAGGACTACACAGATACGCAGTATTTT.

This clone is labeled medium-sized. V and J are TRBV11-3 and TRBJ2-7, with D perhaps matching TRBD1 (9 bases). Germline CDR1 and CDR2: SGHNT and YENEEA. V was trimmed by 6 bases and J by 5 bases, leaving 20 bases between them. This CDR3 is 15 amino acids long. CDR3 DNA: TGTGCCAGCAGTTCGGGGGGGACAGGGTACCACGAGCAGTACTTC. Translation gives CASSSGGTGYHEQYF.

The chain uses TRBV6-5 and TRBJ1-2; TRBD1 agrees at 7 bases. CDR1 and CDR2 from the germline V gene are MNHEY and SVGAGI. The V gene end was trimmed by 2 bases and the J gene end by 8 bases; junction bases not matched to a gene: 5. The length of the CDR3 is 13 residues. In nucleotides, the CDR3 is TGTGCCAGCAGTTACGAGGGGGCGTTCGGCTACACCTTC. This sequence encodes CASSYEGAFGYTF.